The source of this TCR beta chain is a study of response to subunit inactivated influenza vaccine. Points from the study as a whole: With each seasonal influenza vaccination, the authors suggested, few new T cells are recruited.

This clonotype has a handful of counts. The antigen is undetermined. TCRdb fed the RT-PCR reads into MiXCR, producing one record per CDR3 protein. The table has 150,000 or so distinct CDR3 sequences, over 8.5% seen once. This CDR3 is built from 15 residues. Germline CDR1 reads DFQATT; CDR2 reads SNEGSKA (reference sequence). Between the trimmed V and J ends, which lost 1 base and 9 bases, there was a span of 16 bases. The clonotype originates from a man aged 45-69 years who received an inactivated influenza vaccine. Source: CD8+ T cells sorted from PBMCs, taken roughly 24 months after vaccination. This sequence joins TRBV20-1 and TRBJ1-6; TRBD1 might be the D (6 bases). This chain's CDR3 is CSARVDDRLGSPLHF. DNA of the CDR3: TGCAGTGCTAGAGTCGACGACAGGTTGGGTTCACCCCTCCACTTT.